This TCR beta chain was retrieved from a study of cytomegalovirus exposure and HLA in healthy donors. The sample holds one count of this clone. Its antigen is as yet unknown. It was with 60 Vbeta and 13 Jbeta primers that the PCR ran. Libraries were prepared by immunoSEQ multiplex PCR; TCRdb keeps only in-frame clonotypes and omits some of them. The table records some 100,000 clones, more than 70% of them present only once. Study results and limitations: In a later analysis, donors in an Asian-associated ancestry cluster reportedly had fewer N-insertions in productive TCRs than the cohort mean. A missense DCLRE1C variant was associated with V- and J-gene trimming of TCR beta chains in a later analysis, and an independent cohort replicated the association. It was only CMV serostatus that was available as immune exposure information. High specificity and sensitivity for cytomegalovirus status were reported for the classifier.

The sample consisted of PBMCs. This TCR came from a man in his fifties or sixties in good health and CMV-seropositive.

This CDR3 is CASSLSMRQGSSYNSPLHF. CDR3 DNA: TGTGCCAGCAGTTTATCGATGCGACAGGGTAGCTCCTATAATTCACCCCTCCACTTT. The V gene is TRBV27, the J gene TRBJ1-6; TRBD1 agrees at 7 bases. The CDR3 has 19 amino acids. Germline lookup yields CDR1 MNHEY and CDR2 SMNVEV (reference sequence). V was pared by 0 bases and J by 0 bases, with 8 bases of the junction left unmatched.